Listed below are T cell receptor beta chains from one sample, sequenced in a study of cytomegalovirus exposure and HLA in healthy donors. TCRdb's copy holds only in-frame clones and misses some; the assay was immunoSEQ multiplex PCR. The table counts some 60,000 clones; under 7% lies in the top ten. The sample comprised PBMCs. These receptors originate from a man aged 25 to 40 in good health and CMV-seropositive. Both conserved end residues are trimmed from each CDR3.

>TRBJ2-7|TRBV5-1
ASSYRGPTGYEQY
>TRBJ1-4|TRBV6-1
ASRDSATNEKLF
>TRBJ1-4|TRBV5-4
ASSADRGREKLF
>TRBJ2-1|TRBV6-1
ASSELAGGYNEQF
>TRBJ1-2|TRBV5-5
ASSLGILQWYGYT
>TRBJ2-1|TRBV5-1
ASSGLAGDNEQF
>TRBJ2-1|TRBV2
ASSEILPELAGYEQF
>TRBJ1-2|TRBV19
ASSMRGRDYGYT
>TRBJ2-2|TRBV30
AGRSGRARTGELF
>TRBJ2-5|TRBV15
ATSRDRGQETQY
>TRBJ1-6|TRBV6-1
AIQGGWDSPLH
>TRBJ2-7|TRBV7-2
ASRLAGGSYEQY
>TRBJ1-1|TRBV5-1
ASSWTGGRGTEAF
>TRBJ2-7|TRBV9
ASSVGGTSGGATSYEQY
>TRBJ2-3|TRBV7-3
ASSPSAGAPGTDTQY
>TRBJ2-7|TRBV7-9
ASSPFLAGDEQY
>TRBJ2-3|TRBV6-6
ASSYANRGAGDTQY
>TRBJ2-3|TRBV5-6
ASSPIQGNTQY
>TRBJ1-6|TRBV4-1
ASSQGTGNNSPLH
>TRBJ2-3|TRBV10-3
AIHNQGGSTDTQY
>TRBJ2-7|TRBV19
ASTSGLSYEQY
>TRBJ2-2|TRBV6-5
ASSLGQGLNTGELF
>TRBJ1-2|TRBV30
AWIGGPGTGINYGYT
>TRBJ2-7|TRBV9
ASSVSSRGQGSDEQY
>TRBJ2-2|TRBV6-4
ASSGGADTGELF
>TRBJ2-1|TRBV6-1
ASSELAGEYNEQF
>TRBJ1-5|TRBV6-5
ASSREQGSNQPQH
>TRBJ1-2|TRBV9
ASSALDSNYGYT
>TRBJ2-5|TRBV5-6
AGNRQGVFQETQY
>TRBJ1-2|TRBV19
ASSIQDRGHGYT
>TRBJ1-2|TRBV30
AWSGGGRYYGYT
>TRBJ1-1|TRBV5-1
ASSRAGKTEAF
>TRBJ1-5|TRBV4-1
ASSQDDSRNQPQH
>TRBJ1-2|TRBV30
AWSVGRGLGYT
>TRBJ1-1|TRBV6-1
ASSDHFGDEAF
>TRBJ2-5|TRBV18
ASSLASGRETQY
>TRBJ2-7|TRBV6-5
ASSPIRDRTYEQY
>TRBJ2-2|TRBV4-2
ASSQPPGTATGELF
>TRBJ1-5|TRBV4-1
ASSQDGTGVINQPQH
>TRBJ2-3|TRBV6-5
ASSRGADTQY
>TRBJ1-5|TRBV19
ASNIQGAGQPQH
>TRBJ1-5|TRBV6-5
ASSLTGSPNQPQH
>TRBJ2-7|TRBV15
ATSRSGLGYEQY
>TRBJ1-4|TRBV9
ASSVEGGENEKLF
>TRBJ1-4|TRBV6-6
ASTWGQAINEKLF
>TRBJ2-7|TRBV19
ASRRGRGYEQY
>TRBJ2-3|TRBV11-3
ASNIAGGGPDTQY
>TRBJ2-1|TRBV6-5
ASSYSEGSFGEQF
>TRBJ1-5|TRBV11-2
ASSAGTGFQPQH
>TRBJ2-1|TRBV27
ASSHSLAGLSYNEQF
>TRBJ2-1|TRBV6-5
ASRLAGGNEQF
>TRBJ2-5|TRBV5-4
ASSPRTSGGQETQY
>TRBJ1-6|TRBV5-1
ASSLSGFDSPLH
>TRBJ1-2|TRBV2
ASSGTGDDYGYT